This T cell receptor (beta chain) was identified in a study of T cell responses to AZD1222 COVID-19 vaccine. Clones were sequenced by immunoSEQ multiplex PCR, and TCRdb holds only the in-frame ones, with some missing. The table has about 28,000 clones, around 78% seen once; the top ten hold approximately 5%. Trimming took 0 bases from V and 5 from J, leaving 13 bases between them. CDR3 size: 15 residues. Germline values: CDR1 LGHNA, CDR2 YNFKEQ. The specimen comprised peripheral blood, sampled on day 0 of AZD1222 vaccination. The clonotype was recovered from an adult in good health. The J gene is TRBJ1-2, the V gene TRBV4-2; D call uncertain. CDR3: CASSQEGIGKYGYTF. Written as DNA, the CDR3 is TGTGCCAGCAGCCAAGAGGGGATAGGGAAATATGGCTACACCTTC.